A selection of T cell receptor beta chains follows, all from one sample in a study of blood T cells in healthy people across ages. One entry per CDR3 protein results from TCRdb running MiXCR on the 5' RACE reads. The profile shows more than 900,000 distinct CDR3 sequences, 25% to 35% of them singletons. The sample also formed part of further work on T cells of mothers and their children.

The sequenced sample was blood. These receptors all stem from a woman in her thirties or forties in good health. The CDR3 runs from the conserved cysteine through the conserved F or W. The D gene is left open where the match is weak. Size values are once, few and many counts, or a class for expanded clones, and some rows have none.

clone_size d_call j_call v_call cdr3_aa cdr3_nt
. . TRBJ2-1 TRBV7-9 CASSPGGVQFF TGTGCCAGCAGCCCCGGGGGTGTGCAGTTCTTC
. . TRBJ2-5 TRBV3-1 CASSQSISQYF TGTGCCAGCAGCCAATCGATTTCCCAGTACTTC
few . TRBJ2-5 TRBV7-8 CASSLGATQETQYF TGTGCCAGCAGCTTGGGCGCCACCCAAGAGACCCAGTACTTC
many . TRBJ2-1 TRBV20-1 CSARAPDAPRVSDEQFF TGCAGTGCTAGGGCTCCTGACGCGCCCAGGGTCTCGGATGAGCAGTTCTTC
many . TRBJ2-5 TRBV5-1 CASGVSIQETQYF TGCGCCAGCGGGGTTAGCATCCAAGAGACCCAGTACTTC
. . TRBJ1-2 TRBV2 CASTLILVGYGYTF TGTGCCAGCACCCTAATATTAGTGGGCTATGGCTACACCTTC
many TRBD2 TRBJ2-7 TRBV29-1 CSVVRGLGEQYF TGCAGCGTTGTCAGGGGACTAGGGGAGCAGTACTTC
. TRBD1 TRBJ2-4 TRBV7-9 CASSSGGTGPKNIQYF TGTGCCAGCAGCTCCGGCGGGACAGGCCCCAAAAACATTCAGTACTTC
. . TRBJ1-1 TRBV7-3 CASSPHEATGLSEAFF TGTGCCAGCAGCCCCCACGAGGCTACAGGGCTCTCTGAAGCTTTCTTT
. TRBD2 TRBJ2-1 TRBV27 CASTQGTGGYNEQFF TGTGCCAGCACCCAGGGGACGGGGGGGTACAATGAGCAGTTCTTC
. TRBD1 TRBJ2-7 TRBV7-2 CASGTGGESEQYF TGTGCCAGTGGGACAGGGGGCGAATCCGAGCAGTACTTC
few TRBD1 TRBJ1-2 TRBV20-1 CSARALAGTGGFGYTF TGCAGTGCTAGGGCACTCGCCGGGACAGGGGGTTTTGGCTACACCTTC
many . TRBJ2-7 TRBV27 CASSPQGSYEQYF TGTGCCAGCAGCCCCCAAGGGAGCTACGAGCAGTACTTC
once . TRBJ2-5 TRBV3-1 CASSPAANSGETQYF TGTGCCAGCAGCCCAGCGGCCAATTCGGGGGAGACCCAGTACTTC
few . TRBJ1-2 TRBV15 CATSRDGMGGYGYTF TGTGCCACCAGCAGAGATGGGATGGGGGGGTATGGCTACACCTTC
. . TRBJ1-1 TRBV25-1 CASSPRVQVNTEAFF TGTGCCAGCAGCCCAAGGGTCCAGGTGAACACTGAAGCTTTCTTT
. TRBD1 TRBJ1-1 TRBV5-1 CASSLQGGNENTEAFF TGCGCCAGCAGCTTGCAAGGGGGCAACGAGAACACTGAAGCTTTCTTT
. . TRBJ1-6 TRBV5-5 CASSSQSALYNSPLHF TGTGCCAGCAGCTCGCAGTCGGCCCTATATAATTCACCCCTCCACTTT
few . TRBJ2-5 TRBV13 CASSPPDSSYQETQYF TGTGCCAGCAGCCCTCCGGACAGCTCGTACCAAGAGACCCAGTACTTC
many . TRBJ2-7 TRBV4-1 CASSQGGGLLYEQYF TGCGCCAGCAGCCAGGGGGGTGGACTTCTTTACGAGCAGTACTTC
many TRBD1 TRBJ1-1 TRBV28 CASSSPPGGGHTEAFF TGTGCCAGCAGTTCCCCCCCAGGGGGCGGGCACACTGAAGCTTTCTTT
. TRBD2 TRBJ2-5 TRBV6-2/TRBV6-3 CASSYSPSGVQETQYF TGTGCCAGCAGTTACTCGCCTAGCGGGGTTCAAGAGACCCAGTACTTC
. TRBD1 TRBJ2-1 TRBV4-1 CASSQPRDSSNEQFF TGCGCCAGCAGCCAACCACGGGACAGCAGCAATGAGCAGTTCTTC
. . TRBJ1-2 TRBV5-5 CASSFSNRGRVDYGYTF TGTGCCAGCAGCTTCTCAAACCGGGGGCGAGTGGACTATGGCTACACCTTC
. . TRBJ1-1 TRBV15 CATSRDRGNTEAFF TGTGCCACCAGCAGAGATAGGGGGAACACTGAAGCTTTCTTT
few TRBD2 TRBJ2-7 TRBV3-1 CASSPLLAAYEQYF TGTGCCAGCAGCCCCCTCCTAGCGGCCTACGAGCAGTACTTC
. TRBD1 TRBJ2-7 TRBV28 CASSGGGQESSYEQYF TGTGCCAGCAGTGGAGGGGGACAGGAGAGCTCCTACGAGCAGTACTTC
. TRBD1 TRBJ2-7 TRBV4-3 CASSQVTGVNEQYF TGCGCCAGCAGCCAAGTTACAGGGGTCAACGAGCAGTACTTC
few . TRBJ1-6 TRBV9 CASSVGHRNSPLHF TGTGCCAGCAGCGTCGGGCACCGTAATTCACCCCTCCACTTT
few . TRBJ1-1 TRBV7-2 CASSSVGGPTEAFF TGTGCCAGCAGCTCCGTGGGGGGGCCCACTGAAGCTTTCTTT
. TRBD1 TRBJ2-3 TRBV9 CASSVGTGGTDTQYF TGTGCCAGCAGCGTAGGGACAGGGGGAACAGATACGCAGTATTTT
many . TRBJ2-7 TRBV28 CASSSSRDGSYEQYF TGTGCCAGCAGCTCTTCAAGGGACGGATCCTACGAGCAGTACTTC
few . TRBJ2-7 TRBV30 CAWSPLVAGPDGEQYF TGTGCCTGGAGTCCCCTCGTGGCAGGGCCCGATGGGGAGCAGTACTTC
. . TRBJ1-4 TRBV5-1 CASSHRLSGEKLFF TGCGCCAGCAGCCATCGACTAAGCGGTGAAAAACTGTTTTTT